The 28 T cell receptor beta chains below come from one sample, sequenced in a study of shared clonotypes between healthy human individuals. TCRdb's copy holds only in-frame clones and misses some; the assay was immunoSEQ multiplex PCR. The sample consists of roughly 2.4 million clones, almost 96% of them appearing once. The material sequenced was naive CD4+ T cells sorted from blood. Subset denoted: CD45RA+ positively selected. The receptors here all came from a man younger than 35 in good health.

This chain joins TRBV28 and TRBJ1-2; the match to TRBD1 covers 9 bases. CDR1 is MDHEN, CDR2 SYDVKM, per germline. The CDR3 is 14 amino acids. V dropped 7 bases and J dropped 8; count of bases not matched to a gene: 11. The CDR3 sequence: CASNQGQGWGGYTF. The CDR3 nucleotides are TGTGCCAGCAACCAGGGACAGGGCTGGGGGGGCTACACCTTC.

The chain carries TRBV5-1 and TRBJ1-4, with D perhaps TRBD1 (6 bases). V was clipped by 4 bases and J by 0 bases, with 13 bases between them. The CDR3 spans 16 residues. Germline V lookup: CDR1 SGHRS, CDR2 YFSETQ. CDR3 amino acids: CASSIADSTTNEKLFF. The CDR3 DNA sequence: TGCGCCAGCAGCATTGCGGACAGCACAACTAATGAAAAACTGTTTTTT.

V and J are TRBV9 and TRBJ1-4, with D possibly TRBD1 on 5 matching bases. This CDR3 is 14 amino acids long. The germline V gene encodes CDR1 SGDLS and CDR2 YYNGEE. V lost 3 bases and J lost 5, with 11 bases in between. CDR3 amino acids: CASSGGPSNEKLFF. For the CDR3, the DNA is TGTGCCAGCAGCGGGGGACCGTCAAATGAAAAACTGTTTTTT.

This chain joins TRBV2 and TRBJ2-2; D remains ambiguous. The germline CDR1 and CDR2 sequences are SNHLY and FYNNEI. The V end lost 3 bases, the J end lost 4 bases, and 9 bases lay between the germline ends. CDR3 length equals 14 residues. The CDR3 region has the DNA TGTGCCAGCAGTGAGAGTATTCCCACCGGGGAGCTGTTTTTT. It yields the protein CASSESIPTGELFF.

The chain links TRBV19 to TRBJ1-1; D is unclear. Per the germline V gene, CDR1 is LNHDA and CDR2 is SQIVND (reference sequence). V was pared by 5 bases and J by 2 bases, with 15 bases between. The CDR3 extends over 15 amino acids. CDR3 sequence: CASSALGIGNTEAFF. Written as DNA, the CDR3 is TGTGCCAGTAGTGCTCTCGGTATAGGCAACACTGAAGCTTTCTTT. Supplemented by reference TRBV19 and TRBJ1-1, the full variable domain reads DGGITQSPKYLFRKEGQNVTLSCEQNLNHDAMYWYRQDPGQGLRLIYYSQIVNDFQKGDIAEGYSVSREKKESFPLTVTSAQKNPTAFYLCASSALGIGNTEAFFGQGTRLTVV.

The rearrangement joins TRBV7-9 to TRBJ1-2, with D unclear. V dropped 6 bases and J dropped 4 bases, with 12 bases sitting between them. CDR1 and CDR2 from the germline V gene are SEHNR and FQNEAQ (reference sequence). The CDR3 sequence is 13 residues long. CDR3 sequence: CASSQRILYGYTF. The CDR3 DNA is TGTGCCAGCAGTCAACGTATACTCTATGGCTACACCTTC. Full variable domain (outside the CDR3, taken from reference TRBV7-9 and TRBJ1-2): DTGVSQNPRHKITKRGQNVTFRCDPISEHNRLYWYRQTLGQGPEFLTYFQNEAQLEKSRLLSDRFSAERPKGSFSTLEIQRTEQGDSAMYLCASSQRILYGYTFGSGTRLTVV.

The chain joins TRBV11-3 to TRBJ2-2; possibly TRBD1 for D (5 bases). Germline CDR1 reads SGHNT; CDR2 reads YENEEA. Trimming cost V 8 bases and J 6 bases, with 10 bases left between them. The CDR3 runs 12 residues. CDR3 loop: CASSRVAGELFF. In DNA, the CDR3 is TGTGCCAGCTCCAGGGTCGCCGGGGAGCTGTTTTTT.

This clone was counted a single time. The chain recombines TRBV5-1 with TRBJ1-2, with D possibly matching TRBD1 (6 bases). The CDR3 totals 17 residues. The germline gives CDR1 SGHRS, CDR2 YFSETQ. V lost 0 bases, J lost 3 bases, and 18 bases lay in between. CDR3 in amino acids: CASSLGHTVRGDYGYTF. The CDR3 coding sequence is TGCGCCAGCAGCTTGGGCCACACGGTCAGGGGTGACTATGGCTACACCTTC. The full variable domain, in which reference TRBV5-1 and TRBJ1-2 provide the parts outside the CDR3, is KAGVTQTPRYLIKTRGQQVTLSCSPISGHRSVSWYQQTPGQGLQFLFEYFSETQRNKGNFPGRFSGRQFSNSRSEMNVSTLELGDSALYLCASSLGHTVRGDYGYTFGSGTRLTVV.

The gene calls are TRBV6-5 and TRBJ2-1; unclear D gene. In germline, CDR1 is MNHEY, CDR2 SVGAGI. The CDR3 totals 14 residues. Trimming left V 2 bases short and J 10 bases short, with 15 bases between. This chain's CDR3 is CASSYSPLAAEQFF. The CDR3, as DNA: TGTGCCAGCAGTTACAGCCCATTGGCGGCGGAGCAGTTCTTC.

V and J are TRBV6-5 and TRBJ2-1; D is ambiguous. This CDR3 spans 11 amino acids. Deletions cut 6 bases from V and 4 bases from J, with 4 bases between. The germline V gene has CDR1 MNHEY and CDR2 SVGAGI. CDR3 region: CASSKYNEQFF. CDR3 DNA: TGTGCCAGCAGCAAATACAATGAGCAGTTCTTC.

The chain employs TRBV6-5 and TRBJ1-3; perhaps TRBD1 as D (5 bases). Germline V CDR1 and CDR2: MNHEY, SVGAGI. Trimming shortened V by 0 bases and J by 8 bases, and 14 bases separated the two germline ends. This CDR3 contains 15 residues. This CDR3 reads CASSYSGLRGDTIYF. Written as DNA, the CDR3 is TGTGCCAGCAGTTACTCAGGCTTGCGGGGGGACACCATATATTTT.

Comments on this clone: Just one base apart from a much larger clone, this may be a read error. V and J are TRBV11-2 and TRBJ2-7; 7 nucleotides line up with TRBD1. Germline V gives CDR1 SGHAT, CDR2 FQNNGV. CDR3 size: 15 residues. The J segment lost 0 bases and the V segment lost 1 base, leaving 3 bases of the junction unmatched. The CDR3 sequence: CASSLGQGNSYEQYF. The CDR3 DNA reads TGTGCCAGCAGCTTAGGACAGGGTAACTCCTACGAGCAGTACTTC. The full variable domain, completed using reference TRBV11-2 and TRBJ2-7, is EAGVAQSPRYKIIEKRQSVAFWCNPISGHATLYWYQQILGQGPKLLIQFQNNGVVDDSQLPKDRFSAERLKGVDSTLKIQPAKLEDSAVYLCASSLGQGNSYEQYFGPGTRLTVT.

This chain links TRBV29-1 with TRBJ2-5; D remains unclear. Trimming stripped 8 bases from V and 5 bases from J, with 12 bases between. The CDR3 is 11 residues long. CDR1 SQVTM and CDR2 ANQGSEA come from the germline V gene. The CDR3 is CSLLLGETQYF. For the CDR3, the DNA is TGCAGCCTTCTGTTGGGGGAGACCCAGTACTTC.

Points on this clone: Sequence at one end of the junction differs from germline and may be a read error. The chain is built from TRBV7-2 and TRBJ1-2; D call uncertain. This CDR3 has 14 residues. Germline V CDR1 and CDR2: SGHTA, FQGNSA. CDR3 sequence: CATSRKPNNYGYTF. The CDR3, as DNA: TGTGCCACCAGCCGTAAGCCGAATAACTATGGCTACACCTTC. Drawing the rest from reference TRBV7-2 and TRBJ1-2, the complete variable domain is GAGVSQSPSNKVTEKGKDVELRCDPISGHTALYWYRQSLGQGLEFLIYFQGNSAPDKSGLPSDRFSAERTGGSVSTLTIQRTQQEDSAVYLCATSRKPNNYGYTFGSGTRLTVV.

The CDR3 sequence is CASSVRVHEQFF. The DNA of the CDR3 is TGTGCCAGCAGCGTCAGGGTGCATGAGCAGTTCTTC. The V and J genes are TRBV9 and TRBJ2-1; possibly TRBD1 for D (5 bases). CDR1 is SGDLS and CDR2 is YYNGEE in the germline V gene. The CDR3 extends over 12 amino acids. V was pared by 2 bases and J by 8 bases, with 8 bases between.

This chain uses TRBV28 with TRBJ1-1; D remains unclear. The CDR3 loop spans 15 amino acids. The germline CDR1 and CDR2 sequences are MDHEN and SYDVKM. V was trimmed by 8 bases and J by 2 bases, leaving 18 bases between them. The CDR3 coding sequence is TGTGCCAGCCTTAGCGCGGGCGTAGGTAACACTGAAGCTTTCTTT. Protein: CASLSAGVGNTEAFF.

The chain carries TRBV19 and TRBJ2-5; D is perhaps TRBD1 (6 bases). Trimming took 5 bases from V and 0 from J, leaving 13 bases between them. Germline-derived CDR1 and CDR2 are LNHDA and SQIVND (reference sequence). This CDR3 contains 15 residues. The CDR3 nucleotides are TGTGCCAGTAGTTCAGGGGCTCTGTACCAAGAGACCCAGTACTTC. As protein: CASSSGALYQETQYF.

The chain joins TRBV27 to TRBJ2-1; 7 bases line up with TRBD2. With V trimmed by 4 bases and J by 8 bases, 5 bases remained unmatched. The CDR3 extends over 13 amino acids. Germline CDR1 and CDR2: MNHEY and SMNVEV (reference sequence). The CDR3 DNA reads TGTGCCAGCAGTTCCTCGACTAGCCATGAGCAGTTCTTC. Protein product: CASSSSTSHEQFF.

The rearrangement joins TRBV15 to TRBJ1-2, with TRBD1 as a possible D gene (5 bases). The CDR3 contains 11 residues. From germline, CDR1 is LNHNV and CDR2 YYDKDF (reference sequence). V lost 8 bases and J 7 bases, leaving 11 bases between the germline ends. CDR3 sequence: CATGGVGGYTF. Written as DNA, the CDR3 is TGTGCCACCGGGGGTGTGGGTGGCTACACCTTC.

The V call is TRBV7-3, the J call TRBJ2-2; D might be TRBD1 or TRBD2, each matching 5 bases. The CDR3 is 15 residues long. V lost 4 bases, J lost 1 base, and 10 bases lay in between. The germline V gene has CDR1 SGHTA and CDR2 FQGTGA. In DNA form, the CDR3 reads TGTGCCAGCAGCTCCGGGACGGAGAACACCGGGGAGCTGTTTTTT. Protein product: CASSSGTENTGELFF.

V gene TRBV30 combines with J gene TRBJ1-1, with D uncertain. The CDR3 sequence is 13 residues long. Germline lookup yields CDR1 GTSNPN and CDR2 SVGIG (reference sequence). V lost 8 bases and J 1 base, leaving 14 bases between the germline ends. The CDR3 here is CALDAFWNTEAFF. CDR3 sequence (DNA): TGTGCCCTGGATGCGTTTTGGAACACTGAAGCTTTCTTT. The whole variable domain, remainder taken from reference TRBV30 and TRBJ1-1, is SQTIHQWPATLVQPVGSPLSLECTVEGTSNPNLYWYRQAAGRGLQLLFYSVGIGQISSEVPQNLSASRPQDRQFILSSKKLLLSDSGFYLCALDAFWNTEAFFGQGTRLTVV.

The chain uses TRBV11-2 and TRBJ2-3; the D is unclear. CDR1 and CDR2 from the germline V gene are SGHAT and FQNNGV. V was trimmed by 4 bases and J by 5 bases, leaving 4 bases between them. There are 11 residues in the CDR3. The CDR3 reads CASSSLDTQYF. The DNA of the CDR3 is TGTGCCAGCAGCTCCTTAGATACGCAGTATTTT.

This clone has just one count. The same CDR3 can be traced to other DNA sequences in this sample. The V call is TRBV19, the J call TRBJ1-5; 9 nucleotides align to TRBD1. After removal of 6 bases from V and 4 bases from J, the junction contained 1 base not matched to a gene. The CDR3 covers 13 residues. CDR1 and CDR2 from the germline V gene are LNHDA and SQIVND (reference sequence). CDR3 loop: CASSDRGNQPQHF. CDR3 coding DNA: TGTGCCAGTAGCGACAGGGGGAATCAGCCCCAGCATTTT.

The CDR3 is CASSKESGGSYEQYF. In DNA, the CDR3 is TGTGCCAGCAGCAAGGAGTCAGGGGGCTCCTACGAGCAGTACTTC. The chain employs TRBV5-5 and TRBJ2-7; 7 bases line up with TRBD1. The length of the CDR3 is 15 residues. The ends lost 4 bases at V and 0 bases at J; junction bases unmatched: 7. Looked up from germline, CDR1 is SGHKS and CDR2 is YYEKEE (reference sequence).

The chain uses TRBV20-1 and TRBJ1-1; possibly TRBD1 for D (5 bases). This CDR3 has 11 amino acids. The germline gives CDR1 DFQATT, CDR2 SNEGSKA (reference sequence). This chain's CDR3 is CRPGGNTEAFF. The CDR3 DNA reads TGCAGACCGGGGGGGAACACTGAAGCTTTCTTT.

The count of this clone is one. The chain joins TRBV6-1 to TRBJ1-5; TRBD1 is a possible D gene (5 bases). The CDR3 covers 17 residues. CDR1 is MNHNS and CDR2 is SASEGT in the germline V gene. Trimming pared 0 bases from V and 7 bases from J, leaving 19 bases between. The CDR3 reads CASSEAQRQGAFQPQHF. CDR3 coding DNA: TGTGCCAGCAGTGAAGCACAACGACAAGGGGCTTTCCAGCCCCAGCATTTT.

The chain couples TRBV7-2 to TRBJ2-2; TRBD2 matches at 10 bases. Per the germline V gene, CDR1 is SGHTA and CDR2 is FQGNSA. This CDR3 comprises 19 residues. V lost 5 bases, J lost 3 bases, and 15 bases stayed unmatched. The CDR3 DNA reads TGTGCCAGCAGCCGCCGGGGGGGGACTAGCGTTCGGGACACCGGGGAGCTGTTTTTT. This encodes CASSRRGGTSVRDTGELFF.

V gene TRBV7-9 combines with J gene TRBJ2-7; tentatively, D is TRBD2 (6 bases). Trimming shortened V by 1 base and J by 1 base, and 14 bases separated the two germline ends. Germline CDR1 SEHNR, CDR2 FQNEAQ (reference sequence). The CDR3 runs to 16 residues. This chain's CDR3 is CASSLGGERASYEQYF. CDR3 nucleotide sequence: TGTGCCAGCAGCTTAGGGGGGGAGAGGGCGTCCTACGAGCAGTACTTC.